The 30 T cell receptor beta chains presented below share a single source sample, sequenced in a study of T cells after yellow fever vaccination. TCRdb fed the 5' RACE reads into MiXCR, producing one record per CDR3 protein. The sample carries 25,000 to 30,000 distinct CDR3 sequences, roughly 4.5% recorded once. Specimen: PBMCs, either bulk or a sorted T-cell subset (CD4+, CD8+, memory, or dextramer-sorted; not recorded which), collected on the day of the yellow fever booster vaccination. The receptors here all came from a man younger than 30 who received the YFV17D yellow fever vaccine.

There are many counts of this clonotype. The DNA for the CDR3 is TGTGCCAGCAGCGCCCGGACAGGGGGCCGGGAGGTGTTCTTC. It translates to CASSARTGGREVFF. V and J are TRBV7-2 and TRBJ2-1; 11 bases line up with TRBD1. This CDR3 is built from 14 residues. In germline, CDR1 is SGHTA, CDR2 FQGNSA. After removal of 5 bases from V and 15 bases from J, the junction contained 12 bases not matched to a gene.

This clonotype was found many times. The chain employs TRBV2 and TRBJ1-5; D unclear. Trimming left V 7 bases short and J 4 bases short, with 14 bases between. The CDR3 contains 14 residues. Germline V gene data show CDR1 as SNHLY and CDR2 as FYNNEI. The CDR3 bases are TGTGCCAGCAAAGCAGGAGGCGGGAATCAGCCCCAGCATTTT. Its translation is CASKAGGGNQPQHF.

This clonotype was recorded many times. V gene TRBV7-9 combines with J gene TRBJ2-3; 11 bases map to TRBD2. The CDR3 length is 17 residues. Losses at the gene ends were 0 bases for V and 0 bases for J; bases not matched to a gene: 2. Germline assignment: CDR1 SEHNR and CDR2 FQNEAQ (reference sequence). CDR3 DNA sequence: TGTGCCAGCAGCTTAGCGCGACTAGCGGGGAGCACAGATACGCAGTATTTT. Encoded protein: CASSLARLAGSTDTQYF.

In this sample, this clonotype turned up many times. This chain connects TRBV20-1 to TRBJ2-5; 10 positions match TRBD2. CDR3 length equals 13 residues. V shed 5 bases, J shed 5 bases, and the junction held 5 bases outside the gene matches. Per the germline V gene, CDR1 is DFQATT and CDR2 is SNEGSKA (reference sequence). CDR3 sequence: CSAGSGGRETQYF. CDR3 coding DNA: TGCAGTGCTGGTAGCGGGGGGAGGGAGACCCAGTACTTC.

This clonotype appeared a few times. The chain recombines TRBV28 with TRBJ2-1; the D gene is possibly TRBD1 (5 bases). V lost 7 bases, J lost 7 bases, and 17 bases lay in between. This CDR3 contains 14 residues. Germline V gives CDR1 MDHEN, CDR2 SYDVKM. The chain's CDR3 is CASTPRQGRNEQFF. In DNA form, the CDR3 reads TGTGCCAGCACCCCCCGGCAGGGCAGGAATGAGCAGTTCTTC.

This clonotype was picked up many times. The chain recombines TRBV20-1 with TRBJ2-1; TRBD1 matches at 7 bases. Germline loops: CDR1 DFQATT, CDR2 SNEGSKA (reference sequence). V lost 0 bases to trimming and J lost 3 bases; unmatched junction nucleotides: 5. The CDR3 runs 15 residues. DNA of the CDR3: TGCAGTGCTAGAGATTTGACAGGGTACTACAATGAGCAGTTCTTC. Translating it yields CSARDLTGYYNEQFF.

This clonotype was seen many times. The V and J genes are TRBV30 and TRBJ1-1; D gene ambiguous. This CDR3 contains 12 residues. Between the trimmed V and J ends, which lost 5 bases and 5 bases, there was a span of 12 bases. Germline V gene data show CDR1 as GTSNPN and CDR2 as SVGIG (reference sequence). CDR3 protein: CAWDEGRTEAFF. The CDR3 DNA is TGTGCCTGGGATGAGGGTCGGACTGAAGCTTTCTTT. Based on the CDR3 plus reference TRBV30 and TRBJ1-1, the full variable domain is SQTIHQWPATLVQPVGSPLSLECTVEGTSNPNLYWYRQAAGRGLQLLFYSVGIGQISSEVPQNLSASRPQDRQFILSSKKLLLSDSGFYLCAWDEGRTEAFFGQGTRLTVV.

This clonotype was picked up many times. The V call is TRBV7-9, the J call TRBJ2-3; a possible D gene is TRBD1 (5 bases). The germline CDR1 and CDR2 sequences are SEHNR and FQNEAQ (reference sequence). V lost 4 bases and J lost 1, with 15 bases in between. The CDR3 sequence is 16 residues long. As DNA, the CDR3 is TGTGCCAGCAGCTCCGATGGCAGGGAAGGCACAGATACGCAGTATTTT. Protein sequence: CASSSDGREGTDTQYF.

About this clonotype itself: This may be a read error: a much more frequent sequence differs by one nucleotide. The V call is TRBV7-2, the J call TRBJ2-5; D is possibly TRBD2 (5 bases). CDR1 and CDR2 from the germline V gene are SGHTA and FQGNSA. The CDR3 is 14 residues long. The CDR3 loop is CASSPSGSQGTQYF. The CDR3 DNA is TGTGCCAGCAGCCCCAGCGGAAGCCAAGGGACCCAGTACTTC.

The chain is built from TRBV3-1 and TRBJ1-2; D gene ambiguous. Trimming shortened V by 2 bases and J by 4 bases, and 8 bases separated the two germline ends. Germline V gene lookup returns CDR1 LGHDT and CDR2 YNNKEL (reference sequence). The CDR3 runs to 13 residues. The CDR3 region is CASSQRDGYGYTF. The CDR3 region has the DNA TGTGCCAGCAGCCAAAGGGATGGCTATGGCTACACCTTC. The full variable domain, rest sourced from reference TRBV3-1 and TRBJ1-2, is DTAVSQTPKYLVTQMGNDKSIKCEQNLGHDTMYWYKQDSKKFLKIMFSYNNKELIINETVPNRFSPKSPDKAHLNLHINSLELGDSAVYFCASSQRDGYGYTFGSGTRLTVV.

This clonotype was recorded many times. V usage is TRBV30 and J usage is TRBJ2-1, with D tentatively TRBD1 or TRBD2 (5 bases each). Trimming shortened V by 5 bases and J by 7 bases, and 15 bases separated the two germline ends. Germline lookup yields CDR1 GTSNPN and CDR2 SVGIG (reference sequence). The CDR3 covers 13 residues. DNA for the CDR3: TGTGCCTGGGCCACACAGGCGGGTAATGAGCAGTTCTTC. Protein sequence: CAWATQAGNEQFF.

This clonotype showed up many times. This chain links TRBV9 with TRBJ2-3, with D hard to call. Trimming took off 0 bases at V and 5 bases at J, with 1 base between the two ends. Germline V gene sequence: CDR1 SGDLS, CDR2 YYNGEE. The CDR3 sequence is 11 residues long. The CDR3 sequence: CASSVGDTQYF. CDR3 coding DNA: TGTGCCAGCAGCGTAGGAGATACGCAGTATTTT.

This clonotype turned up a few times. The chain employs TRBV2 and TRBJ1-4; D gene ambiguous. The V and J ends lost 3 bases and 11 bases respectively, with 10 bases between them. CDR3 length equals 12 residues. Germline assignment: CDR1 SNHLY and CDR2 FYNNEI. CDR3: CASSDQAEKLFF. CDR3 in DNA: TGTGCCAGCAGTGACCAGGCCGAGAAACTGTTTTTT.

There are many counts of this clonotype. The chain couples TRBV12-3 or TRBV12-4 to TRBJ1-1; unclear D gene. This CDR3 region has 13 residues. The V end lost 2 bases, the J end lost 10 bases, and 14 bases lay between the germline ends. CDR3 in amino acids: CASSLFAKPVAFF. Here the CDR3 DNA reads TGTGCCAGCAGTTTATTCGCTAAACCGGTAGCTTTCTTT.

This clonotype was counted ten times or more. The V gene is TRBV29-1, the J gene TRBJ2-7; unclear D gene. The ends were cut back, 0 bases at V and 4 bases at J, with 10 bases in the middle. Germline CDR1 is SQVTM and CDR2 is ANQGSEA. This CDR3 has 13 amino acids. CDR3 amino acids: CSVEEARSYEQYF. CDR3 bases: TGCAGCGTTGAAGAGGCCCGATCTTACGAGCAGTACTTC.

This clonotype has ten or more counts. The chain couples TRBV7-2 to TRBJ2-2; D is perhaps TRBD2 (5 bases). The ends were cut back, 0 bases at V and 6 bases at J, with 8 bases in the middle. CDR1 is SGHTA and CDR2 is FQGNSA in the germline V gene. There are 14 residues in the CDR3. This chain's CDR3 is CASSLASGAGELFF. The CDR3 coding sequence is TGTGCCAGCAGCTTAGCGTCCGGGGCCGGGGAGCTGTTTTTT. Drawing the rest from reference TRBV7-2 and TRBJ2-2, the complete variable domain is GAGVSQSPSNKVTEKGKDVELRCDPISGHTALYWYRQSLGQGLEFLIYFQGNSAPDKSGLPSDRFSAERTGGSVSTLTIQRTQQEDSAVYLCASSLASGAGELFFGEGSRLTVL.

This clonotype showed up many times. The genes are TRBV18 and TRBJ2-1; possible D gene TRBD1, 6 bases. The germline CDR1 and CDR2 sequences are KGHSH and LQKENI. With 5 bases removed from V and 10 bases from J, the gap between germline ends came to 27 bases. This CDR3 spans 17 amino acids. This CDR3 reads CASSWTPAARGLGEQFF. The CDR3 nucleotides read TGTGCCAGCTCATGGACCCCTGCGGCCAGGGGCTTGGGCGAGCAGTTCTTC. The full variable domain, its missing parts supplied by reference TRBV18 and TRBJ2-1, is NAGVMQNPRHLVRRRGQEARLRCSPMKGHSHVYWYRQLPEEGLKFMVYLQKENIIDESGMPKERFSAEFPKEGPSILRIQQVVRGDSAAYFCASSWTPAARGLGEQFFGPGTRLTVL.

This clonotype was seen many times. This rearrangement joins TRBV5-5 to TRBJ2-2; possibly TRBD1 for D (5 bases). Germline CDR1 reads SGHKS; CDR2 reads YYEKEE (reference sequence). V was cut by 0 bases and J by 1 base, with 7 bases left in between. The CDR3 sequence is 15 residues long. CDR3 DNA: TGTGCCAGCAGCTTGGTGGGGCTGAACACCGGGGAGCTGTTTTTT. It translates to CASSLVGLNTGELFF.

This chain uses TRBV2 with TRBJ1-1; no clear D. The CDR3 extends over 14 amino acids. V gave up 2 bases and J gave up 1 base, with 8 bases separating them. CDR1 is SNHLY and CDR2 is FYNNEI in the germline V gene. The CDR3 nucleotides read TGTGCCAGCAGTGAAAGGCCACGGAACACTGAAGCTTTCTTT. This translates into CASSERPRNTEAFF.

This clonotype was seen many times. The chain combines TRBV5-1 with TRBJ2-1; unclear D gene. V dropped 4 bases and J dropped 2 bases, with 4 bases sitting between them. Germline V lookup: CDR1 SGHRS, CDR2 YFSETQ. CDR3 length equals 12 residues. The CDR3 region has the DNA TGCGCCAGCAGCCAGACCTACAATGAGCAGTTCTTC. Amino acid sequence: CASSQTYNEQFF.

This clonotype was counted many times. CDR3 region: CSAGVAGGVSDTQYF. Written as DNA, the CDR3 is TGCAGTGCTGGAGTCGCGGGGGGCGTATCGGATACGCAGTATTTT. This chain joins TRBV20-1 and TRBJ2-3, with 8 bases matching TRBD2. Germline V lookup: CDR1 DFQATT, CDR2 SNEGSKA (reference sequence). Trimming cost V 5 bases and J 6 bases; bases outside gene matches: 13. CDR3 size: 15 residues.

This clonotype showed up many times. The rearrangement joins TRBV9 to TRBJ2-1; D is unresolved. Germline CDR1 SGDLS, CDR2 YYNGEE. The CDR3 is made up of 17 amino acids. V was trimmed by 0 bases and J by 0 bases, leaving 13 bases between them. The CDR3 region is CASSVDAQFYSYNEQFF. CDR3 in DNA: TGTGCCAGCAGCGTAGATGCGCAGTTCTACTCCTACAATGAGCAGTTCTTC.

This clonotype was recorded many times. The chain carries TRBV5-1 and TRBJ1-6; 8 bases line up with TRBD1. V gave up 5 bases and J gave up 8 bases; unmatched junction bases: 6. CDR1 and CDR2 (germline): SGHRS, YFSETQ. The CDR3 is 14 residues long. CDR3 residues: CASRSDREYSPLHF. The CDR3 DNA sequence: TGCGCCAGCAGATCGGACAGGGAATATTCACCCCTCCACTTT.

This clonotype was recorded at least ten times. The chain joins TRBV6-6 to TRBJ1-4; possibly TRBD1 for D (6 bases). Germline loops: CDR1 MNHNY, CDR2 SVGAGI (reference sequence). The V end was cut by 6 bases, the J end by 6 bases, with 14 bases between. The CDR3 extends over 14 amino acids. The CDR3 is CASRHREGDEKLFF. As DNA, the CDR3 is TGTGCCAGCAGACACAGGGAAGGCGATGAAAAACTGTTTTTT.

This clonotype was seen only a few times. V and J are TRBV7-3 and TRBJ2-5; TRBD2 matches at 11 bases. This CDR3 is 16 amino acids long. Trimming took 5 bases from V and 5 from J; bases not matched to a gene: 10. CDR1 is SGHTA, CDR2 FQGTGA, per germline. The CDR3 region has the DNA TGTGCCAGCAGCCCGTTAGCGGGGGGGCTTTGGGAGACCCAGTACTTC. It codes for CASSPLAGGLWETQYF.

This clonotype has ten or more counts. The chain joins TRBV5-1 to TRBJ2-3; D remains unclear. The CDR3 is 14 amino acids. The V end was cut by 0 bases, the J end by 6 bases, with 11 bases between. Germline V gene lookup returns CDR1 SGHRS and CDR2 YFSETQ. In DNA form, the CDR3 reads TGCGCCAGCAGCTTGGAGGCTGGGCCGGATACGCAGTATTTT. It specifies CASSLEAGPDTQYF.

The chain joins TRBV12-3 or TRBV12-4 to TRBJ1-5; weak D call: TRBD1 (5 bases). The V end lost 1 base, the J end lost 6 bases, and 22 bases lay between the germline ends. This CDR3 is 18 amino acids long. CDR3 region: CASSLEWLPPGTLQPQHF. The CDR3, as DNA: TGTGCCAGCAGTTTAGAATGGTTGCCCCCAGGGACCCTTCAGCCCCAGCATTTT.

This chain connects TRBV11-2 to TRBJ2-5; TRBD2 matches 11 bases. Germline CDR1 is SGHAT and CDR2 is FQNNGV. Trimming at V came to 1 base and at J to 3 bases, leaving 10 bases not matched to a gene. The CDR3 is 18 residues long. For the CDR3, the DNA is TGTGCCAGCAGCTTAGGGTGGCCTAGCGGGGGGTTCAAAGAGACCCAGTACTTC. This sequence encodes CASSLGWPSGGFKETQYF.

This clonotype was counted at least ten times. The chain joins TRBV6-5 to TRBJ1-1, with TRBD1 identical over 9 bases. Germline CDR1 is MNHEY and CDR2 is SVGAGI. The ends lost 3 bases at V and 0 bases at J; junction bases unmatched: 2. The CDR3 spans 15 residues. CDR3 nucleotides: TGTGCCAGCAGTTATACAGGGGGCATGAACACTGAAGCTTTCTTT. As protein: CASSYTGGMNTEAFF.

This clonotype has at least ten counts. The CDR3 DNA sequence: TGCGCCAGCAGCTTGGCTTCAAGGGAGACCCAGTACTTC. As protein: CASSLASRETQYF. This chain uses TRBV5-1 with TRBJ2-5; D is uncertain. V was pared by 0 bases and J by 5 bases, with 8 bases between. The length of the CDR3 is 13 residues. Germline-derived CDR1 and CDR2 are SGHRS and YFSETQ.